The T cell receptor (beta chain) described here comes from a study of regulatory and conventional T cells in RAG deficiency. Regarding the study as a whole: Omenn syndrome and CID/AS patients had roughly 100-fold fewer unique Treg TCR beta sequences, versus around 10-fold elsewhere.

Blood CD4+ CD25-low CD127-high conventional T cells supplied the genomic DNA template. As to this clone: Its antigen is unknown.

The CDR3 extends over 17 amino acids. V gave up 7 bases and J gave up 0 bases; unmatched junction bases: 13. Germline CDR1 SQVTM, CDR2 ANQGSEA. Only in-frame clones appear in the TCRdb table, and some are missing; sequencing was by immunoSEQ multiplex PCR. This sample carries approximately 48,000 clones, just under 90% of them seen once, and the ten largest clones take 0.51%. This same sample was also part of a study on regulatory T cells. That report adds: Amplification used 52 TRBV primers and 13 TRBJ primers.

This chain uses TRBV29-1 with TRBJ1-3; 9 positions match TRBD1. The sequenced sample was CD4+ effector T cells sorted from blood. The receptor's source is a human donor in good health. The CDR3, as DNA: TGCAGCGCCGGAAACAGGGGGCCTGAAACCTCTGGAAACACCATATATTTT. It translates to CSAGNRGPETSGNTIYF.